These 9 T cell receptor beta chains share one sample of origin, sequenced in a study of shared T cell receptors in the human thymus. TCRdb's table, derived via immunoSEQ multiplex PCR, lists solely in-frame clones and lacks some. In the table there are about 380,000 clones, just under 95% of which are singletons. Sequencing was done on a sample of thymocytes. The receptor set was obtained from a human donor.

This clone appeared once. The rearrangement joins TRBV18 to TRBJ2-2; TRBD2 agrees at 13 bases. In germline, CDR1 is KGHSH, CDR2 LQKENI. The CDR3 is 18 amino acids. J lost 7 bases, V lost 6 bases, and 14 bases had no gene match. The DNA for the CDR3 is TGTGCCAGCTCCCTCCGGCTACTAGCGGGAGGGCAAGTCGGGGAGCTGTTTTTT. Translating gives CASSLRLLAGGQVGELFF.

CDR3 sequence: CASSTDQGPVTGNTIYF. As DNA, the CDR3 is TGCGCCAGCAGCACAGACCAGGGTCCCGTTACTGGAAACACCATATATTTT. This chain connects TRBV5-1 to TRBJ1-3, with D possibly matching TRBD1 (5 bases). The germline CDR1 and CDR2 sequences are SGHRS and YFSETQ. This CDR3 has 17 residues. The germline V and J ends were trimmed by 4 bases and 2 bases, with 19 bases remaining between them.

The chain has TRBV28 and TRBJ2-5; 11 nucleotides align to TRBD2. V was pared by 5 bases and J by 5 bases, with 13 bases of the junction left unmatched. Germline CDR1 MDHEN, CDR2 SYDVKM. The CDR3 totals 17 residues. The CDR3 region has the DNA TGTGCCAGCAGTGCCGTAGCGGGAGGGTCCCTAACGGAGACCCAGTACTTC. It encodes CASSAVAGGSLTETQYF.

This clone turned up a few times. The J gene is TRBJ2-1, the V gene TRBV7-6, with TRBD2 identical over 10 bases. The V gene end was trimmed by 5 bases and the J gene end by 7 bases; junction bases not matched to a gene: 23. The CDR3 contains 20 residues. The germline V gene has CDR1 SGHVS and CDR2 FNYEAQ. CDR3 region: CASSVHGGVAGGLIKNEQFF. In DNA, the CDR3 is TGTGCCAGCAGCGTTCATGGGGGGGTAGCGGGAGGACTCATAAAGAATGAGCAGTTCTTC.

The rearrangement joins TRBV11-2 to TRBJ1-5; D is unclear. CDR3 length: 17 amino acids. Between the trimmed V and J ends, which lost 0 bases and 4 bases, there was a span of 16 bases. CDR1 is SGHAT, CDR2 FQNNGV, per germline. The CDR3: CASSLDIPGSSNQPQHF. The CDR3 coding sequence is TGTGCCAGCAGCTTAGACATCCCCGGGTCCTCTAATCAGCCCCAGCATTTT.

The chain couples TRBV18 to TRBJ1-2, with D possibly matching TRBD1 (5 bases). The germline V and J ends were trimmed by 6 bases and 1 base, with 15 bases remaining between them. This CDR3 spans 15 amino acids. The germline V gene encodes CDR1 KGHSH and CDR2 LQKENI. This chain's CDR3 is CASSPSRGNNYGYTF. In nucleotides, the CDR3 is TGTGCCAGCTCCCCCTCTCGGGGGAATAACTATGGCTACACCTTC.

V and J are TRBV4-3 and TRBJ1-2, with D tentatively TRBD1 (6 bases). The CDR3 length is 14 residues. V lost 8 bases and J 6 bases, leaving 19 bases between the germline ends. The germline V gene has CDR1 LGHNA and CDR2 YSLEER. CDR3 loop: CASSQGGGLNGYTF. In DNA form, the CDR3 reads TGCGCCAGCTCCCAAGGGGGGGGCCTAAATGGCTACACCTTC.

The chain couples TRBV7-6 to TRBJ1-1; possible D gene TRBD1, 5 bases. Germline V CDR1 and CDR2: SGHVS, FNYEAQ. CDR3 length: 15 amino acids. V was shortened by 0 bases and J by 0 bases, with 8 bases between the two germline ends. In DNA, the CDR3 is TGTGCCAGCAGCTTAGCCCCAGGGTTGAACACTGAAGCTTTCTTT. It encodes CASSLAPGLNTEAFF.

This clone has only a few counts. The chain recombines TRBV4-1 with TRBJ2-2; D might be TRBD2 (7 bases). V was pared by 1 base and J by 5 bases, with 11 bases between. The length of the CDR3 is 15 residues. Germline V gives CDR1 MGHRA, CDR2 YSYEKL. Written as DNA, the CDR3 is TGCGCCAGCAGCCAAGGCAGGGGAGGGACCGGGGAGCTGTTTTTT. Translating gives CASSQGRGGTGELFF.